The sequence of this T cell receptor beta chain was determined in a study of OX40 agonist ivuxolimab in advanced cancers. Whole-study context: Patients were dosed with the agonistic anti-OX40 (CD134) antibody ivuxolimab. Mean age roughly 65 years, range roughly 23 to 79; roughly 80% male. Findings and limits, study-wide: Averaged across samples, CD8+ T cells carried more expanded clones than CD4+ did.

Of note for this clone: The antigen remains undetermined.

The ends were cut back, 3 bases at V and 5 bases at J, with 4 bases in the middle. The germline V gene has CDR1 SGHTA and CDR2 FQGNSA. The CDR3 contains 11 residues. Patients who had autoimmune disease history or got systemic immunosuppression were left out. The assay was immunoSEQ multiplex PCR, and TCRdb's table has in-frame clones only and misses some. The repertoire holds around 80,000 clones, with around 87% as singletons. The receptor was derived from an adult with an advanced solid tumor such as melanoma, head and neck, liver or kidney cancer. The chain couples TRBV7-2 to TRBJ1-2; D is unresolved. Material: CD4+ or CD8+ T cells sorted from blood, obtained in a trial of the OX40 agonist ivuxolimab. In DNA form, the CDR3 reads TGTGCCAGCAGCTTGCTGTATGGCTACACCTTC. Its protein is CASSLLYGYTF.